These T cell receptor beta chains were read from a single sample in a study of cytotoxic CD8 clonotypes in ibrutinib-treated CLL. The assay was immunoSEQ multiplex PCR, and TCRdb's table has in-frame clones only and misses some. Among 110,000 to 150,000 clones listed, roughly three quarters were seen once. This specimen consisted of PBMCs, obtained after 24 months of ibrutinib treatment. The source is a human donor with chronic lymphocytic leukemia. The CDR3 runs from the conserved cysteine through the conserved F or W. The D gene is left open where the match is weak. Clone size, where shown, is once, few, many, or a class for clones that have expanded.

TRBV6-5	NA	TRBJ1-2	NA	TGTGCCAGCAGCCGCGGTCGTTATGGCTACACCTTC	CASSRGRYGYTF
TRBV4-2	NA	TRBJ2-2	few	TGTGCCAGCAGCCAAGATCCTCGGGTGACCGGGGAGCTGTTTTTT	CASSQDPRVTGELFF
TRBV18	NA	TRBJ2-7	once	TGTGCCAGCTCGGGGGACCGGGATGCATCCTACGAGCAGTACTTC	CASSGDRDASYEQYF
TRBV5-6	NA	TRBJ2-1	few	TGTGCCAGCTCCACCCCGGGGGCCCCCAGATACAATGAGCAGTTCTTC	CASSTPGAPRYNEQFF
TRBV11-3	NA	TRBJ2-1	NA	TGTGCCAGCAGCTTAGATCCCCCAGGCCAGGAGCAGTTCTTC	CASSLDPPGQEQFF
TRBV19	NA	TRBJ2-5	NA	TGTGCCAGTAGTGGCGGTCTGGGGGAGACCCAGTACTTC	CASSGGLGETQYF
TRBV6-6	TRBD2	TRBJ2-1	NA	TGTGCCAGCAGTCCGGGGGGGGAAGCATTGAATGAGCAGTTCTTC	CASSPGGEALNEQFF
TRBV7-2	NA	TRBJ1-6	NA	TGTGCCAGCAGCCTGGACGGAAGCTCCTATAATTCACCCCTCCACTTT	CASSLDGSSYNSPLHF
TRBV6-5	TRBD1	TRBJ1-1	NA	TGTGCCAGCAGCCAGGGGGCCGCCACTGAAGCTTTCTTT	CASSQGAATEAFF
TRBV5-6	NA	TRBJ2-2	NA	TGTGCCAGCAGGCTGGTGGAGAACACCGGGGAGCTGTTTTTT	CASRLVENTGELFF
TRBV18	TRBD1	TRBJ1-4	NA	TGTGCCAGCTCACCGACAGGGGATGGAGAAAAACTGTTTTTT	CASSPTGDGEKLFF
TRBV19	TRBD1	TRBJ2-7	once	TGTGCCAGTAGTGCGACAGGGCCCACCTACGAGCAGTACTTC	CASSATGPTYEQYF
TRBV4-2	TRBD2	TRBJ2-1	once	TGTGCCAGCAGCCAAGTGGGGCTAGCGGGAGACCCGGACTACAATGAGCAGTTCTTC	CASSQVGLAGDPDYNEQFF
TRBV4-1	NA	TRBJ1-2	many	TGCGCCAGCAGCCAAGATGCCCGGCCTAAGGGTTATGGCTACACCTTC	CASSQDARPKGYGYTF
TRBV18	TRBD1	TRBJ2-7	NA	TGTGCCAGCTCACCGGGGACAGGGCCTTTGGAGCAGTACTTC	CASSPGTGPLEQYF
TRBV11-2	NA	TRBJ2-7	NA	TGTGCCAGCAGCCCGAAGGGGCACAAGAGTTACGAGCAGTACTTC	CASSPKGHKSYEQYF
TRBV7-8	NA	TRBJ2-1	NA	TGTGCCAGCAGCTTAGAGGGGGCGGCGGGACGAACCAATGAGCAGTTCTTC	CASSLEGAAGRTNEQFF
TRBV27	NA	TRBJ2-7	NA	TGTGCCAGCAGCCAGGGGGGACAGCTCTACGAGCAGTACTTC	CASSQGGQLYEQYF
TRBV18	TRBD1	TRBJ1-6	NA	TGTGCCAGCTCACTCGGACAGGGAAATTCACCCCTCCACTTT	CASSLGQGNSPLHF
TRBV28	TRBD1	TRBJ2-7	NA	TGTGCCAGCAGTTTCCCGGACAGGGAGCGGGAGCAGTACTTC	CASSFPDREREQYF
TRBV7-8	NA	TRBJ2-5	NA	TGTGCCAGCAGCCCGACGGAGGAGACCCAGTACTTC	CASSPTEETQYF
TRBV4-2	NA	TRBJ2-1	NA	TGTGCCAGCAGCCCGGGATTTGGAGGAGGAGATGAGCAGTTCTTC	CASSPGFGGGDEQFF
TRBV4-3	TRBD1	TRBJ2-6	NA	TGCGCCAGCAGCCAAGATGCCAGGGGGTTTGGGGCCAACGTCCTGACTTTC	CASSQDARGFGANVLTF
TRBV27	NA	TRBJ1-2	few	TGTGCCAGCAGCCCGGGTCGCGGCTATGGCTACACCTTC	CASSPGRGYGYTF
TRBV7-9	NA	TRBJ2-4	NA	TGTGCCAGCACCGCAGATCTAGCCAAAAACATTCAGTACTTC	CASTADLAKNIQYF
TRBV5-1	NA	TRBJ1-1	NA	TGCGCCAGCGGGGGTGGTGTGAACACTGAAGCTTTCTTT	CASGGGVNTEAFF
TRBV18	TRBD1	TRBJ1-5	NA	TGTGCCAGCTCACCACCTACAGGGGGCCACGATCAGCCCCAGCATTTT	CASSPPTGGHDQPQHF
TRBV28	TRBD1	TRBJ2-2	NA	TGTGCCAGCAGTGCACCGACAGGGGGACGGGAGCTGTTTTTT	CASSAPTGGRELFF